Detailed here is one TCR beta chain. The antigen is not known. 13 Jbeta primers and 60 Vbeta primers were used for the PCR. Profiled with immunoSEQ multiplex PCR; TCRdb holds only in-frame clones, not every one. Altogether about 95,000 clones are present, 60% to 85% being singletons, with the ten largest covering roughly 5%. This sample stems from a study of cytomegalovirus exposure and HLA in healthy donors. As for the study in general: Among over 300 genotyped donors, around 82% fell in the Caucasian-associated ancestry cluster. Study-wide findings and caveats: Per a later analysis, HLA-associated TCR beta chains showed more clonal expansion than other, equally common TCR beta chains. Rates of TCR association differed by HLA locus in a later analysis, with DRB1 highest and HLA-C lowest. TCR beta V- and J-gene trimming was later associated with a missense DCLRE1C variant.

V lost 0 bases and J lost 4, with 7 bases in between. Looked up from germline, CDR1 is MNHEY and CDR2 is SMNVEV (reference sequence). CDR3 length: 14 residues. The genes are TRBV27 and TRBJ1-5; D may be TRBD1 (5 bases). This TCR was sampled from a middle-aged woman in good health and CMV-seronegative. Material: PBMCs. The CDR3: CASSLSQGNQPQHF. CDR3 nucleotide sequence: TGTGCCAGCAGTTTATCGCAGGGTAATCAGCCCCAGCATTTT.